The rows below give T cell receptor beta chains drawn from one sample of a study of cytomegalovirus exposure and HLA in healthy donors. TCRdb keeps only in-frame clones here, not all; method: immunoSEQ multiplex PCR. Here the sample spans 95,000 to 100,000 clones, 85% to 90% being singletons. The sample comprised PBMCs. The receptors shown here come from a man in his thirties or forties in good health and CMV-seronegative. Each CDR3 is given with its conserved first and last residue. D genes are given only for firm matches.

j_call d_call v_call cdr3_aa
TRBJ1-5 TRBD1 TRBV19 CASRDRGGNNQPQHF
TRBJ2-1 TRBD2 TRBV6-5 CASTRGTSAPNEQFF
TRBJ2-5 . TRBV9 CASSVGIKGLETQYF
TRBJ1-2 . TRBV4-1 CASSQDLGQLNYGYTF
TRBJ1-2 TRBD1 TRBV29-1 CSVEEGQTETNYGYTF
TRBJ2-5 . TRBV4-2 CASSQGGVQETQYF
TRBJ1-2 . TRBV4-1 CASSQDPGNPNTYGYTF
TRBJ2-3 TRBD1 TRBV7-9 CASSRNRGPDTQYF
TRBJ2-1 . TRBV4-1 CASSQASATFGTYNEQFF
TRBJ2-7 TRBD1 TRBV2 CASSVDRGYDEQYF
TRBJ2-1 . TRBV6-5 CATGVSISYNEQFF
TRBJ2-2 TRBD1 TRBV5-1 CASSLGTGGTGELFF
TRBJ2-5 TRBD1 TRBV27 CASSPRAGGETQYF
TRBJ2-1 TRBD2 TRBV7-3 CASSPTSGGYAPSGNEQFF
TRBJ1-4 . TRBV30 CAWSPRGTPTNEKLFF
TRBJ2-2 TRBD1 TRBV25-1 CASTIGTGGHGELFF
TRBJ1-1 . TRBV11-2 CASSFGARTEAFF
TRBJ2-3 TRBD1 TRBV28 CASSPGQVADTQYF
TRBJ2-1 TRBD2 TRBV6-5 CASSYSSSGLGNEQFF
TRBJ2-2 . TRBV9 CASSVAGGRRTGELFF
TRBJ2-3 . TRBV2 CASRTSTDTQYF
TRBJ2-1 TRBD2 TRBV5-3 CARSSPLAGGDNEQFF
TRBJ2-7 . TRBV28 CASSFPVREQYF
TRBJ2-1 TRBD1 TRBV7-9 CASSLIPRQGALNEQFF
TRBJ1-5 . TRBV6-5 CASSSSGDNQPQHF